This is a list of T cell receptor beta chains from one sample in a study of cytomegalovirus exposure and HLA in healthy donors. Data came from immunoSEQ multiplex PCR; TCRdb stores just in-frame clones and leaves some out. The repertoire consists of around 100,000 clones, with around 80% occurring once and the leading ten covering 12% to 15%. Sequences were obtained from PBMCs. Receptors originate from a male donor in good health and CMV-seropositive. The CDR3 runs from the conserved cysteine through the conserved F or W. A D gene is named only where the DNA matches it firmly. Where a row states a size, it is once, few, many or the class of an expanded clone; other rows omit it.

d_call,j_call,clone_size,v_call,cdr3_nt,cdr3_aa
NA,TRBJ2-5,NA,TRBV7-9,TGTGCCAGCAGCTTTTTGGGTCAGGGACAAGAGACCCAGTACTTC,CASSFLGQGQETQYF
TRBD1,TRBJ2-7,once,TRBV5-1,TGCGCCAGCAGCTTCGGACAGGGTGACGAGCAGTACTTC,CASSFGQGDEQYF
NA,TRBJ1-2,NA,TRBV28,TGTGCCAGCAGTTTATATCGCGGGACGGTCTATGGCTACACCTTC,CASSLYRGTVYGYTF
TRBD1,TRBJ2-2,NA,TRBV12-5,TGTGCTAGTGGCCCGACAGGGGCCGCCGGGGAGCTGTTTTTT,CASGPTGAAGELFF
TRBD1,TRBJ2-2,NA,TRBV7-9,TGTGCCAGCAGCCGGACAGGGGCGAACACCGGGGAGCTGTTTTTT,CASSRTGANTGELFF
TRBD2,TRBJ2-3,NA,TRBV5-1,TGCGCCAGCAGCTATACTAGCGGGGGCCCCTTTTATACGCAGTATTTT,CASSYTSGGPFYTQYF
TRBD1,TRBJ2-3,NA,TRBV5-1,TGCGCCAGCAGCGCCGGACAGGACACAGATACGCAGTATTTT,CASSAGQDTDTQYF
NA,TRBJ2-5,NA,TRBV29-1,TGCAGCCATAGGAGAGAGACCCAGTACTTC,CSHRRETQYF
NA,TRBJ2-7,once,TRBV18,TGTGCCAGCTCACCACCGGACAGCAAGAGGCACGAGCAGTACTTC,CASSPPDSKRHEQYF
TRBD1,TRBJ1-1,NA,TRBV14,TGTGCCAGCAGCCCAGGGCCAGGCGAACAGGGGTTTTACACTGAAGCTTTCTTT,CASSPGPGEQGFYTEAFF
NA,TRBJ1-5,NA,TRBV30,TGTGCCTGGAGTGGACAGAGCAATCAGCCCCAGCATTTT,CAWSGQSNQPQHF
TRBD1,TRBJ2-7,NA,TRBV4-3,TGCGCCAGCAGCCAGACAGGGGGGGGACTGGACGAGCAGTACTTC,CASSQTGGGLDEQYF
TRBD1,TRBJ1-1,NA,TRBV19,TGTGCCAGTAGTAGGGACAGGGTCGGTACTGAAGCTTTCTTT,CASSRDRVGTEAFF
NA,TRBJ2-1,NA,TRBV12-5,TGTGCTAGTGGTTTCCAATACAATGAGCAGTTCTTC,CASGFQYNEQFF
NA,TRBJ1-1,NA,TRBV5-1,TGCGCCAGCAGCTTGGCCGGGGGATCGGGGGACACTGAAGCTTTCTTT,CASSLAGGSGDTEAFF
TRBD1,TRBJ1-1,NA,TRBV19,TGTGCCAGTAGCCGGACAGGGAACACTGAAGCTTTCTTT,CASSRTGNTEAFF
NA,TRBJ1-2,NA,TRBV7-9,TGTTCCAGCAGCTTAGACAGCTATGGCTACACCTTC,CSSSLDSYGYTF
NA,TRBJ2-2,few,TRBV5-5,TGTGCCAGCAGCTTGGCTATAGCCGGGGAGCTGTTTTTT,CASSLAIAGELFF
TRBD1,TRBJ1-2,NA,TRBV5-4,TGTGCCAGCAGCTTGCCCCAGGGGGCAGATGGCTACACCTTC,CASSLPQGADGYTF
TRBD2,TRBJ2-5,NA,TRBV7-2,TGTGCCAGCAGCCCCCAGACTAGCGGGGCCGGGACCCAGTACTTC,CASSPQTSGAGTQYF
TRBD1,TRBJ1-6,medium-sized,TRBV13,TGTGCCAGCAGCCTGGGACAGGGCGGCCGGTCCTATAATTCACCCCTCCACTTT,CASSLGQGGRSYNSPLHF
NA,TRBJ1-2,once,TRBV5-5,TGTGCCAGCAGCCTGGGGGGGGGCGCCTCTGGCTACACCTTC,CASSLGGGASGYTF
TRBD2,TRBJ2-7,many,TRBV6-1,TGTGCCAGCAGTGAAGATACTAGCGGGGCCTACGAGCAGTACTTC,CASSEDTSGAYEQYF
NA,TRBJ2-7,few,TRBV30,TGTGCCTGGAGTGAACTCTTCGGGGTAGCCTACGAGCAGTACTTC,CAWSELFGVAYEQYF
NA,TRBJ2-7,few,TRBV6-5,TGTGCCAGCAGGTATAGGGGCTCAGGTGAGCAGTACTTC,CASRYRGSGEQYF
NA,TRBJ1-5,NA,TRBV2,TGTGCCAGCACTGTTGGGACACCTCAGCCCCAGCATTTT,CASTVGTPQPQHF
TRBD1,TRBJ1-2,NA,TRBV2,TGTGCCAGCAACCCGGACAGGGAAGGCGGCTACACCTTC,CASNPDREGGYTF
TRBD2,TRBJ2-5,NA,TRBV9,TGTGCCAGCAGCGCCGCCGAGAGCGGGGATCCTAGAACCCAGTACTTC,CASSAAESGDPRTQYF
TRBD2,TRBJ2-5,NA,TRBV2,TGTGCCAGCCGGGGGGGTGGGTTAAAGACCCAGTACTTC,CASRGGGLKTQYF
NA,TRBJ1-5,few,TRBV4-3,TGCGCCAGCAGCCCCAGTTGGCAGGGAAATCAGCCCCAGCATTTT,CASSPSWQGNQPQHF
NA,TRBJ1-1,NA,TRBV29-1,TGCAGCGTTGAAGTCGGTGCTGAAGCTTTCTTT,CSVEVGAEAFF
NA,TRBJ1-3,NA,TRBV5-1,TGCGCCAGCAGCCCCGGGACTAATGGAAACACCATATATTTT,CASSPGTNGNTIYF
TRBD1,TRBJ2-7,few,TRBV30,TGTGCCTGGAGCGACGGGCAGGGGGCGGCCTACGAGCAGTACTTC,CAWSDGQGAAYEQYF
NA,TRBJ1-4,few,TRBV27,TGTGCCAGCGGAGGAGCTCTTGCAACTAATGAAAAACTGTTTTTT,CASGGALATNEKLFF
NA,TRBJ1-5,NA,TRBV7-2,TGTGCCAGCAGCTTAGGGCGGGCCGGAGGCAATCAGCCCCAGCATTTT,CASSLGRAGGNQPQHF
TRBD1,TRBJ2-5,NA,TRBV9,TGTGCCAGCAGCGTAGGATGGACAGGGGGTAGGGAGACCCAGTACTTC,CASSVGWTGGRETQYF
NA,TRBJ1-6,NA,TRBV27,TGTGCCAGCAGTTATCGGTTTGAGGGGAGGCCTGGGGGTTCACCCCTCCACTTT,CASSYRFEGRPGGSPLHF
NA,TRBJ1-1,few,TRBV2,TGTGCCAGCATTTCCCACAGGGATGGTACTGAAGCTTTCTTT,CASISHRDGTEAFF
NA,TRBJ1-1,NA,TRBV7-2,TGTGCCAGCAGCTTTACAGGCCCGAACACTGAAGCTTTCTTT,CASSFTGPNTEAFF
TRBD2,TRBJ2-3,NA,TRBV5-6,TGTGCCAGCAGTTTTCCCAGCGGGGAGAGCACAGATACGCAGTATTTT,CASSFPSGESTDTQYF
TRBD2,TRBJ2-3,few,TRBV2,TGTGCCAGCAGTAAATTGGGGACTAGCGGGGGGGCTGATACGCAGTATTTT,CASSKLGTSGGADTQYF
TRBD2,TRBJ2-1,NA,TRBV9,TGTGCCAGCGGACTAGACCCTTCCCCTTACAATGAGCAGTTCTTC,CASGLDPSPYNEQFF
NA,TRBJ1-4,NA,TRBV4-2,TGTGCCAGCAGCCTTCTTTCGGGAATTAATGAAAAACTGTTTTTT,CASSLLSGINEKLFF
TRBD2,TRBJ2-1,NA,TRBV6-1,TGTGCCACTCTCGGGGGGGCCTACAATGAGCAGTTCTTC,CATLGGAYNEQFF
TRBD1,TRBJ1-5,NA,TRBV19,TGTGCCAGTAGCCGAGGGGGCGAAGGTCAGCCCCAGCATTTT,CASSRGGEGQPQHF
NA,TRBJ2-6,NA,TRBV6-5,TGTGCCAGCGGGGGACTGATCTCTGGGGCCAACGTCCTGACTTTC,CASGGLISGANVLTF
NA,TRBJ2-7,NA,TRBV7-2,TGTGCCAGCAGCTTAGCAGAAGCGCGCGAGCAGTACTTC,CASSLAEAREQYF
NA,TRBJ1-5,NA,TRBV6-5,TGTGCCAGCAGCCGACAGTATAGCAATCAGCCCCAGCATTTT,CASSRQYSNQPQHF
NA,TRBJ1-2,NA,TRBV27,TGTGCCAGCAGTAACCGGGGACTCGGCTACACCTTC,CASSNRGLGYTF